A selection of T cell receptor beta chains follows, all from one sample in a study of T cell responses to AZD1222 COVID-19 vaccine. Sequenced by immunoSEQ multiplex PCR; TCRdb stores in-frame clones only, minus some. The sample has some 80,000 clones, 65% to 80% seen once. The material sequenced was peripheral blood, taken 28 days after the second dose of the MenACWY control vaccine. These receptors all come from an adult who received the MenACWY meningococcal vaccine as a control. Each CDR3 is given with its conserved first and last residue. A D gene is named only where the DNA matches it firmly. Part of the rows lack a size; the others show once, few, many or a class for expanded clones.

j_call d_call v_call clone_size cdr3_nt cdr3_aa
TRBJ1-6 TRBD1 TRBV19 - TGTGCCAGTGCGCGGGGACAGTATTCACCCCTCCACTTT CASARGQYSPLHF
TRBJ1-2 TRBD1 TRBV4-3 - TGCGCCAGCAGCCAATCGGACAGGCCCTCATTTTATGGCTACACCTTC CASSQSDRPSFYGYTF
TRBJ1-3 - TRBV2 few TGTGCCAGCAGTCGGAACAAAGGGGACACCATATATTTT CASSRNKGDTIYF
TRBJ2-5 - TRBV18 - TGTGCCAGCTCACCGAGACAAGAGACCCAGTACTTC CASSPRQETQYF
TRBJ2-3 - TRBV27 - TGTGCCAGCGGCCCGGGTGTGTCGAAAGATACGCAGTATTTT CASGPGVSKDTQYF
TRBJ1-6 TRBD1 TRBV6-5 - TGTGCCAGCAGACGCGGCGGGGACAGAAATTCACCCCTCCACTTT CASRRGGDRNSPLHF
TRBJ1-2 - TRBV30 - TGTGCCTGGAGCCGAACTAACTATGGCTACACCTTC CAWSRTNYGYTF
TRBJ1-3 TRBD1 TRBV4-3 - TGCGCCAGCAGCCTCCAGACAGGGTCTGGAAACACCATATATTTT CASSLQTGSGNTIYF
TRBJ1-5 - TRBV28 - TGTGCCAGCAGTGCCAATCAGCCCCAGCATTTT CASSANQPQHF
TRBJ1-4 TRBD1 TRBV6-5 - TGTGCCAGTGTCCGGGACAGTTGGAATGAAAAACTGTTTTTT CASVRDSWNEKLFF
TRBJ2-1 TRBD1 TRBV27 - TGTGCCAGCAGTTTATCTCGGGGGACAGGGCTGTTCTTC CASSLSRGTGLFF
TRBJ2-7 TRBD1 TRBV19 - TGTGCCAGTAGTTCTTCGACAGGGTTATACGAGCAGTACTTC CASSSSTGLYEQYF
TRBJ2-2 - TRBV5-5 few TGTGCCAGCAGCTTGGTGGCGGGGACCGGGGAGCTGTTTTTT CASSLVAGTGELFF
TRBJ2-1 - TRBV10-3 - TGTGCCATCAGTGAGGCCAACGACTCAAATGAGCAGTTCTTC CAISEANDSNEQFF
TRBJ2-2 - TRBV5-4 - TGTGCCAGCAGCCCAAACACGGACACCGGGGAGCTGTTTTTT CASSPNTDTGELFF
TRBJ2-3 - TRBV9 - TGTGCCAGCAGCCCATCCGCCCGGGATACGCAGTATTTT CASSPSARDTQYF
TRBJ1-6 - TRBV3-1/TRBV3-2 - TGTGCCAGCAGCCAAGATGGTCTGAGCTCCTATAATTCACCCCTCCACTTT CASSQDGLSSYNSPLHF
TRBJ2-2 TRBD1 TRBV10-2 - TGCGCCAGCAGGGAGACAGGGTACACCGGGGAGCTGTTTTTT CASRETGYTGELFF
TRBJ1-5 - TRBV27 - TGTGCCAGCAGTTTAAGGCAGGATCAGCCCCAGCATTTT CASSLRQDQPQHF
TRBJ2-3 - TRBV6-5 - TGTGCCAGCACGGAACGAGATACGCAGTATTTT CASTERDTQYF
TRBJ1-4 TRBD1 TRBV6-5 - TGTGCCAGCAGGAGGACAGGGCTTAATGAAAAACTGTTTTTT CASRRTGLNEKLFF
TRBJ2-1 - TRBV2 - TGTGCCAGCAGTAGGGCCCTTTCATCAAAGTTCTTC CASSRALSSKFF
TRBJ2-7 - TRBV5-8 - TGTGCCAGCAGCTTGGCAGACAGAGGGTACGAGCAGTACTTC CASSLADRGYEQYF
TRBJ1-1 - TRBV28 - TGTGCCAGCGGTCCGTTATCCTGGACTGAAGCTTTCTTT CASGPLSWTEAFF
TRBJ2-7 - TRBV5-8 - TGTGCCAGCAGCCCCTTAGGGGGCGAGCAGTACTTC CASSPLGGEQYF
TRBJ2-7 - TRBV9 - TGTGCCAGCAGCGTAGAACAGGGCTCCGAGCAGTACTTC CASSVEQGSEQYF
TRBJ1-2 - TRBV5-1 - TGCGCCAGCAGCTTGGAACTGTCAGGGTATGGCTACACCTTC CASSLELSGYGYTF
TRBJ2-1 - TRBV12-3/TRBV12-4 - TGTGCCAGCAGTTCTGGGGGTTCGGCTGAGCAGTTCTTC CASSSGGSAEQFF
TRBJ2-2 - TRBV7-2 - TGTGCCAGCAGCTTAAGGAGGGCGGACACCGGGGAGCTGTTTTTT CASSLRRADTGELFF
TRBJ1-6 TRBD1 TRBV6-2/TRBV6-3 - TGTGCCAGCAGTTGGACAGGGGGGAATTCACCCCTCCACTTT CASSWTGGNSPLHF
TRBJ2-1 - TRBV5-1 - TGCGCCAGCAGCCCTCGGGACTTCAGCTCCTACAATGAGCAGTTCTTC CASSPRDFSSYNEQFF
TRBJ2-7 - TRBV5-5 - TGTGCCAGCAAGTCAGGGAACTCCTACGAGCAGTACTTC CASKSGNSYEQYF
TRBJ2-7 - TRBV30 - TGTGCCTGGACCTCATTGGGTGTCGAGCAGTACTTC CAWTSLGVEQYF
TRBJ2-7 - TRBV23-1 - TGCGCCAGCAGCTGGGGGCGCCTCTACGAGCAGTACTTC CASSWGRLYEQYF
TRBJ1-5 TRBD1 TRBV10-2 - TGCGCCAGCAGTGTTACGGCAGGGGGCCTTGGACAGCCCCAGCATTTT CASSVTAGGLGQPQHF
TRBJ2-5 TRBD1 TRBV7-8 once TGTGCCAGCAGCTTCTTAGACAGGGAAGAGACCCAGTACTTC CASSFLDREETQYF
TRBJ2-7 TRBD1 TRBV6-2/TRBV6-3 few TGTGCCAGCAGTTACCCAGGGGGCCCCCGGGACTACGAGCAGTACTTC CASSYPGGPRDYEQYF
TRBJ1-1 TRBD1 TRBV7-2 - TGTGCCAGCATGGATTCTTCAAGGGGGCGAGGGACTGAAGCTTTCTTT CASMDSSRGRGTEAFF
TRBJ1-2 TRBD1 TRBV11-2 - TGTGCCGGCAGCGCTGGGACAGGGAACTATGGCTACACCTTC CAGSAGTGNYGYTF
TRBJ2-1 TRBD1 TRBV5-6 - TGTGCCAGCAGCCTTCTCAATCGACAGGGAAACAATGAGCAGTTCTTC CASSLLNRQGNNEQFF
TRBJ1-3 - TRBV30 few TGTGCCTGGAGTGTAAAAGGAGGCTCTGGAAACACCATATATTTT CAWSVKGGSGNTIYF
TRBJ1-1 - TRBV27 - TGTGCCAGCAAAGATGGCCTCACTGAAGCTTTCTTT CASKDGLTEAFF
TRBJ1-1 - TRBV9 - TGTGCCAGCAGCGTAGGTACAGGGTATGACACTGAAGCTTTCTTT CASSVGTGYDTEAFF
TRBJ1-2 TRBD1 TRBV6-5 - TGTGCCAGCAGCTATACCGGGACAGACTATGGCTACACCTTC CASSYTGTDYGYTF
TRBJ1-4 - TRBV2 - TGTGCCAGCATGGCCACAACTAATGAAAAACTGTTTTTT CASMATTNEKLFF
TRBJ2-3 - TRBV7-8 - TGTGCCAGCAGCTTTAGCGGAAATGTGTCGAAAACTACGCAGTATTTT CASSFSGNVSKTTQYF
TRBJ1-1 - TRBV6-5 once TGTGCCAGCAGATCCACAGTGGCGGCCACTGAAGCTTTCTTT CASRSTVAATEAFF
TRBJ1-2 TRBD1 TRBV19 - TGTGCCAGTAGTTTGGGACAGGGTGGCGGCTACACCTTC CASSLGQGGGYTF
TRBJ2-5 TRBD2 TRBV5-6 - TGTGCCAGCAGCCTAGCGGGGGGCCGCGGAGAGACCCAGTACTTC CASSLAGGRGETQYF
TRBJ1-4 - TRBV7-2 - TGTGCCAGCAGCTTAGGGGGAGGGGTCACGGAAAAACTGTTTTTT CASSLGGGVTEKLFF
TRBJ1-2 - TRBV5-5 - TGTGCCAGCTCCCGTGCAGGGTCGAACTATGGCTACACCTTC CASSRAGSNYGYTF
TRBJ2-1 - TRBV7-2 - TGTGCCAGCAGCCAGCCTGGGCTTCCATCCTACAATGAGCAGTTCTTC CASSQPGLPSYNEQFF
TRBJ1-5 - TRBV6-2/TRBV6-3 few TGTGCCAGCAGTCAGGTCGAGGGTAGCAATCAGCCCCAGCATTTT CASSQVEGSNQPQHF
TRBJ1-6 - TRBV11-2 - TGTGCCAGCAGCTTAGCCGGCGTTAGCGGGTCCTATAATTCACCCCTCCACTTT CASSLAGVSGSYNSPLHF